The rows below give T cell receptor beta chains drawn from one sample of a study of blood T cell repertoires in COVID-19. Clones were sequenced by immunoSEQ multiplex PCR, and TCRdb holds only the in-frame ones, with some missing. The table includes hundreds of thousands of clones, approximately 86% detected once. The sample consisted of peripheral blood. The receptor source for this set is a man between 40 and 49 years old with acute or convalescent COVID-19. CDR3s include the opening cysteine and the closing phenylalanine or tryptophan. The order of the fields is CDR3 protein, CDR3 DNA, J gene, clone size, D gene, V gene. D genes are given only for firm matches. Clone size appears in some rows only: once, few, many, or a class for an expanded clone.

CDR3: CASSLGGRKDTQYF
DNA: TGTGCCAGCAGTTTGGGCGGGAGGAAAGATACGCAGTATTTT
J: TRBJ2-3
size: .
D: TRBD2
V: TRBV27

CDR3: CASSERPDSTDTQYF
DNA: TGTGCCAGCAGCGAGCGCCCCGATAGCACAGATACGCAGTATTTT
J: TRBJ2-3
size: once
D: .
V: TRBV11-2

CDR3: CASSLPGNYGYTF
DNA: TGTGCCAGCAGCTTACCGGGAAACTATGGCTACACCTTC
J: TRBJ1-2
size: .
D: .
V: TRBV11-2

CDR3: CAISESRGRASYEQYF
DNA: TGTGCCATCAGTGAGTCGAGGGGGCGAGCCTCCTACGAGCAGTACTTC
J: TRBJ2-7
size: .
D: TRBD1
V: TRBV10-3

CDR3: CASSLMGGTAALYEQYF
DNA: TGTGCCAGCTCGTTGATGGGGGGGACGGCCGCTCTCTACGAGCAGTACTTC
J: TRBJ2-7
size: .
D: TRBD2
V: TRBV7-9

CDR3: CASSYRAGGGNTIYF
DNA: TGTGCCAGCAGTTACCGCGCAGGGGGAGGAAACACCATATATTTT
J: TRBJ1-3
size: .
D: TRBD1
V: TRBV6-5

CDR3: CASSLRQGYEQYF
DNA: TGTGCCAGCAGTTTAAGGCAGGGGTACGAGCAGTACTTC
J: TRBJ2-7
size: .
D: .
V: TRBV28

CDR3: CASSAWGRDQPQHF
DNA: TGTGCCAGCAGCGCGTGGGGGCGCGATCAGCCCCAGCATTTT
J: TRBJ1-5
size: .
D: .
V: TRBV9

CDR3: CASSLQSQGECF
DNA: TGTGCCAGCAGCCTCCAGTCCCAGGGGGAATGCTTC
J: TRBJ2-7
size: .
D: TRBD1
V: TRBV13

CDR3: CASSSLGGTGPLGEQFF
DNA: TGTGCCAGCAGCTCCCTTGGAGGGACAGGGCCACTAGGTGAGCAGTTCTTC
J: TRBJ2-1
size: .
D: TRBD1
V: TRBV27

CDR3: CASSLGAGSNYGYTF
DNA: TGTGCCAGCAGTTTAGGTGCGGGGAGCAACTATGGCTACACCTTC
J: TRBJ1-2
size: .
D: .
V: TRBV28

CDR3: CASSQGSATGGPGNYGYTF
DNA: TGCGCCAGCAGCCAAGGCTCTGCGACAGGGGGGCCGGGGAACTATGGCTACACCTTC
J: TRBJ1-2
size: .
D: TRBD1
V: TRBV4-1

CDR3: CASKGTGAYEQYF
DNA: TGTGCCAGCAAAGGAACGGGGGCCTACGAGCAGTACTTC
J: TRBJ2-7
size: .
D: .
V: TRBV2

CDR3: CASSLGVNTEAFF
DNA: TGTGCCAGCAGCCTCGGGGTGAACACTGAAGCTTTCTTT
J: TRBJ1-1
size: .
D: .
V: TRBV13

CDR3: CASSLVGTGAPEAQHF
DNA: TGTGCCAGCAGCTTAGTTGGGACAGGGGCTCCAGAAGCCCAGCATTTT
J: TRBJ1-5
size: .
D: TRBD1
V: TRBV5-8

CDR3: CASSHRVQETQYF
DNA: TGTGCCAGCAGCCACAGGGTACAGGAGACCCAGTACTTC
J: TRBJ2-5
size: .
D: .
V: TRBV28

CDR3: CASSQDLASGGAYEQFF
DNA: TGTGCCAGCAGCCAAGATCTCGCTAGCGGGGGGGCCTATGAGCAGTTCTTC
J: TRBJ2-1
size: .
D: TRBD2
V: TRBV3-1/TRBV3-2

CDR3: CAWSGVYSNQPQHF
DNA: TGTGCCTGGAGTGGAGTTTATAGCAATCAGCCCCAGCATTTT
J: TRBJ1-5
size: .
D: .
V: TRBV30

CDR3: CASSHPPTARETQYF
DNA: TGTGCCAGCAGCCACCCCCCGACAGCCAGGGAGACCCAGTACTTC
J: TRBJ2-5
size: once
D: .
V: TRBV11-1

CDR3: CASSLGQVNQPQHF
DNA: TGTGCCAGCAGTTTAGGACAGGTCAATCAGCCCCAGCATTTT
J: TRBJ1-5
size: .
D: TRBD1
V: TRBV28

CDR3: CASSMGRGPFYGYTF
DNA: TGTGCCAGTAGTATGGGCAGGGGGCCTTTCTATGGCTACACCTTC
J: TRBJ1-2
size: .
D: TRBD1
V: TRBV19

CDR3: CASSSTQGAGNTIYF
DNA: TGTGCCAGCAGCTCGACACAGGGGGCTGGAAACACCATATATTTT
J: TRBJ1-3
size: .
D: TRBD1
V: TRBV7-2

CDR3: CASSRDRLTDTQYF
DNA: TGTGCCAGCAGCCGCGACAGGCTCACAGATACGCAGTATTTT
J: TRBJ2-3
size: .
D: .
V: TRBV7-9

CDR3: CASSRPQGYNEQFF
DNA: TGTGCCAGCAGCCGTCCTCAGGGATACAATGAGCAGTTCTTC
J: TRBJ2-1
size: .
D: .
V: TRBV11-2

CDR3: CASSSYPGGNTEAFF
DNA: TGCGCCAGCAGCTCTTACCCGGGAGGGAACACTGAAGCTTTCTTT
J: TRBJ1-1
size: .
D: .
V: TRBV5-1

CDR3: CASSLGWSQPQHF
DNA: TGTGCCAGCAGCTTAGGGTGGAGTCAGCCCCAGCATTTT
J: TRBJ1-5
size: .
D: .
V: TRBV11-2

CDR3: CSASPTSAGETQYF
DNA: TGCAGTGCTAGTCCGACTAGCGCGGGGGAGACCCAGTACTTC
J: TRBJ2-5
size: .
D: TRBD2
V: TRBV20-1

CDR3: CASSLRDSVDEQYF
DNA: TGTGCCAGCAGCCTCCGGGACAGCGTAGACGAGCAGTACTTC
J: TRBJ2-7
size: .
D: TRBD1
V: TRBV6-2/TRBV6-3

CDR3: CASSPGTGANEKLFF
DNA: TGCGCCAGCAGCCCGGGGACAGGGGCAAATGAAAAACTGTTTTTT
J: TRBJ1-4
size: .
D: TRBD1
V: TRBV5-1

CDR3: CASSLNLGGHNSPLHF
DNA: TGCGCCAGCAGCTTAAATCTCGGGGGGCATAATTCACCCCTCCACTTT
J: TRBJ1-6
size: .
D: .
V: TRBV5-1

CDR3: CASSAYSTYEQYF
DNA: TGTGCCAGTAGTGCCTACTCAACCTACGAGCAGTACTTC
J: TRBJ2-7
size: .
D: .
V: TRBV19

CDR3: CSARDRGDTGELFF
DNA: TGCAGCGCTCGGGACAGAGGGGACACCGGGGAGCTGTTTTTT
J: TRBJ2-2
size: .
D: TRBD1
V: TRBV29-1

CDR3: CATSDFRARGYNEQFF
DNA: TGTGCCACCAGTGATTTTAGGGCCAGGGGCTACAATGAGCAGTTCTTC
J: TRBJ2-1
size: once
D: .
V: TRBV24-1

CDR3: CASSTSSGDRGEQFF
DNA: TGTGCCAGTAGTACTTCTAGCGGGGATCGGGGTGAGCAGTTCTTC
J: TRBJ2-1
size: .
D: TRBD2
V: TRBV19

CDR3: CASSIGVDYEQYF
DNA: TGTGCCAGTAGTATCGGAGTCGACTACGAGCAGTACTTC
J: TRBJ2-7
size: once
D: .
V: TRBV19

CDR3: CASSPPDRDTGELFF
DNA: TGTGCCAGCAGCCCGCCGGACAGGGACACCGGGGAGCTGTTTTTT
J: TRBJ2-2
size: .
D: TRBD1
V: TRBV5-4

CDR3: CASSEVAGGWYEQYF
DNA: TGCGCCAGCAGTGAGGTGGCGGGAGGATGGTACGAGCAGTACTTC
J: TRBJ2-7
size: few
D: TRBD2
V: TRBV10-2

CDR3: CSVEGIRDRANTEAFF
DNA: TGCAGCGTTGAAGGAATTAGGGACAGGGCCAACACTGAAGCTTTCTTT
J: TRBJ1-1
size: .
D: TRBD1
V: TRBV29-1

CDR3: CASSLNYLDRGPVYGYTF
DNA: TGCGCCAGCAGCTTAAACTACCTGGACAGGGGGCCTGTCTATGGCTACACCTTC
J: TRBJ1-2
size: .
D: TRBD1
V: TRBV5-1

CDR3: CASSISGDTQYF
DNA: TGTGCCAGTAGTATTTCCGGAGATACGCAGTATTTT
J: TRBJ2-3
size: .
D: .
V: TRBV19

CDR3: CSVVMNTEAFF
DNA: TGCAGCGTTGTCATGAACACTGAAGCTTTCTTT
J: TRBJ1-1
size: .
D: .
V: TRBV29-1

CDR3: CASSPGADSSFLASYNEQFF
DNA: TGTGCCAGTAGCCCTGGGGCTGACTCTTCTTTCCTGGCCTCCTACAATGAGCAGTTCTTC
J: TRBJ2-1
size: .
D: .
V: TRBV19

CDR3: CASSPGQGGNQPQHF
DNA: TGTGCCAGCAGTCCGGGACAGGGGGGCAATCAGCCCCAGCATTTT
J: TRBJ1-5
size: .
D: TRBD1
V: TRBV6-5

CDR3: CASSLDRWGETQYF
DNA: TGTGCCAGCAGTTTGGACAGATGGGGAGAGACCCAGTACTTC
J: TRBJ2-5
size: .
D: .
V: TRBV27

CDR3: CASSPQGATGNTIYF
DNA: TGCGCCAGCAGCCCACAGGGGGCCACTGGAAACACCATATATTTT
J: TRBJ1-3
size: .
D: TRBD1
V: TRBV4-1

CDR3: CASSLRLAGRNTDTQYF
DNA: TGTGCCAGCAGTTTAAGGTTAGCGGGGCGAAACACAGATACGCAGTATTTT
J: TRBJ2-3
size: .
D: TRBD2
V: TRBV27

CDR3: CASTPRTGKSGEQYF
DNA: TGTGCCAGCACCCCTAGGACAGGGAAGTCCGGCGAGCAGTACTTC
J: TRBJ2-7
size: .
D: TRBD1
V: TRBV25-1

CDR3: CASSAPTGTDTQYF
DNA: TGTGCCAGCAGTGCTCCTACAGGGACAGATACGCAGTATTTT
J: TRBJ2-3
size: .
D: .
V: TRBV28

CDR3: CASSPVEAGGRGYTF
DNA: TGTGCCAGCAGCCCCGTGGAGGCAGGGGGAAGGGGCTACACCTTC
J: TRBJ1-2
size: .
D: TRBD1
V: TRBV27

CDR3: CASSQGLAGAADTQYF
DNA: TGTGCCAGCAGCCAAGGACTAGCGGGGGCCGCAGATACGCAGTATTTT
J: TRBJ2-3
size: .
D: TRBD2
V: TRBV3-1/TRBV3-2

CDR3: CATSDRGPTGGTGELFF
DNA: TGTGCCACCAGTGACCGCGGGCCTACTGGAGGCACCGGGGAGCTGTTTTTT
J: TRBJ2-2
size: few
D: .
V: TRBV24-1